This entry concerns a single TCR beta chain. The antigen is undetermined. With random hexamers, reverse transcription was performed on about 0.5 to 1 ug of RNA. TCR beta CDR3 was amplified by immunoSEQ covering 54 Vbeta and 13 Jbeta. MiXCR was run by TCRdb on the immunoSEQ multiplex PCR reads, yielding one entry per CDR3 protein. The table includes fewer than 200,000 distinct CDR3 sequences, about 93% detected once. Sequencing of TCR beta was undertaken in CD8+ and CD4+ T cells derived from blood. This record comes from a study of CD8 T cells in Susac syndrome. Study-level results: Regarding the TCR sequencing and HLA analysis, the study admitted that a relatively small number of individuals were involved.

Sequencing was performed on CD4+ T cells from PBMCs. This clonotype originated in a human donor in good health.

The CDR3 here is CASSRQITPNTEAFF. CDR3 coding DNA: TGTGCCAGCAGCCGTCAAATTACACCCAACACTGAAGCTTTCTTT. The chain recombines TRBV7-8 with TRBJ1-1; D remains ambiguous. In germline, CDR1 is SGHVS, CDR2 FQNEAQ. V dropped 5 bases and J dropped 2 bases, with 15 bases sitting between them. The CDR3 has 15 amino acids.